The clone carrying this T cell receptor beta chain was found a few times. The target antigen is unknown. Germline trimming cut 0 bases from V and 4 bases from J; bases unmatched to any gene: 6. CDR1 and CDR2 (germline): LGHNA, YSLEER. This CDR3 has 15 amino acids. This sample was included in a study of cytomegalovirus exposure and HLA in healthy donors. General study results and limits: Later work associated 17,000 or so TCR beta sequences with HLA alleles at 0.05 false discovery rate. Later, an analysis found that common viral pathogens appeared to be linked with several of the most significant clusters. Reportedly, diagnosis of cytomegalovirus status by the classifier showed high specificity and sensitivity.

The PCR made use of 60 Vbeta and 13 Jbeta primers. Here immunoSEQ multiplex PCR was the method, and the copy in TCRdb shows in-frame clones only, minus some. The table records about 87,000 clones, around 70% of them present only once. The V call is TRBV4-3, the J call TRBJ2-7, with 7 bases aligning to TRBD2. This TCR came from a man aged 30 to 45 in good health and CMV-seropositive. The sequencing sample was made of PBMCs. For the CDR3, the DNA is TGCGCCAGCAGCCAAGATTGGGGTAGCGGGTACGAGCAGTACTTC. It codes for CASSQDWGSGYEQYF.